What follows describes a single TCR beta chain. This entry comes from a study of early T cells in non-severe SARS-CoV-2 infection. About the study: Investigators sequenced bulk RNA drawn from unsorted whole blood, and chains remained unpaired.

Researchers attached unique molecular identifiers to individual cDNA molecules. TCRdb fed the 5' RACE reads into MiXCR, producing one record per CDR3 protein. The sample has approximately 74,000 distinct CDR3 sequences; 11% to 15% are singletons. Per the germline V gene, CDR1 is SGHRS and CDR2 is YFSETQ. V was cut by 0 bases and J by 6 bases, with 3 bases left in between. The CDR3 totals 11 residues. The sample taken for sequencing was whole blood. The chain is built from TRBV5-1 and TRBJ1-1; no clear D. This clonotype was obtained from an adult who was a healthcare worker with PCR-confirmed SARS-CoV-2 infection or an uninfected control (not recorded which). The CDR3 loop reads CASSLGAEAFF. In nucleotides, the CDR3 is TGCGCCAGCAGCTTGGGCGCTGAAGCTTTCTTT. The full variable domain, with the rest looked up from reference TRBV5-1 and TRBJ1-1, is KAGVTQTPRYLIKTRGQQVTLSCSPISGHRSVSWYQQTPGQGLQFLFEYFSETQRNKGNFPGRFSGRQFSNSRSEMNVSTLELGDSALYLCASSLGAEAFFGQGTRLTVV.